The T cell receptor beta chain under discussion was sequenced for a study of cytomegalovirus exposure and HLA in healthy donors. The CDR3 has 19 amino acids. In germline, CDR1 is SNHLY, CDR2 FYNNEI. V shed 1 base, J shed 5 bases, and the junction held 10 bases outside the gene matches. Libraries were prepared by immunoSEQ multiplex PCR; TCRdb keeps only in-frame clonotypes and omits some of them. The profile covers 70,000 to 75,000 clones, with about 95% appearing a single time and approximately 0.93% taken by the ten largest. Sequenced sample: PBMCs. The origin of this receptor is a woman between 18 and 30 years old in good health and CMV-seronegative. The chain uses TRBV2 and TRBJ2-5, with 16 bases aligning to TRBD2. For the CDR3, the DNA is TGTGCCAGCAGTGAAGTTGGGACTAGCGGGGGGGGCCTGAGGGAGACCCAGTACTTC. Translation gives CASSEVGTSGGGLRETQYF.